The rows below give T cell receptor beta chains drawn from one sample of a study of shared clonotypes between healthy human individuals. The data were produced by immunoSEQ multiplex PCR, yet TCRdb's version contains in-frame clones alone and is incomplete. The sample consists of hundreds of thousands of clones, nearly 95% of them appearing once. Sample: naive CD8+ T cells sorted from blood. The receptor source for this set is a man aged 25-45 years in good health. Both conserved end residues are part of each CDR3. A D gene is named only where the DNA matches it firmly. Only some rows state a clone size, as once, few, many or a class for expanded clones.

j_call d_call v_call clone_size cdr3_aa cdr3_nt
TRBJ2-5 - TRBV7-2 - CASSLGLAEDQETQYF TGTGCCAGCAGCTTAGGGTTAGCGGAAGACCAAGAGACCCAGTACTTC
TRBJ2-2 - TRBV29-1 - CSARGWTPGELFF TGCAGCGCCCGAGGTTGGACCCCCGGGGAGCTGTTTTTT
TRBJ2-1 - TRBV2 - CASSELSSNEQFF TGTGCCAGCAGTGAACTTAGCAGCAATGAGCAGTTCTTC
TRBJ2-7 TRBD2 TRBV29-1 - CSVMPAGGYEQYF TGCAGCGTTATGCCAGCGGGGGGCTACGAGCAGTACTTC
TRBJ1-1 - TRBV7-9 - CASSLGGGNTEAFF TGTGCCAGCAGCTTAGGAGGAGGGAACACTGAAGCTTTCTTT
TRBJ2-3 - TRBV4-3 - CASSQAAGRTGTDTQYF TGCGCCAGCAGCCAAGCAGCAGGAAGGACGGGCACAGATACGCAGTATTTT
TRBJ1-5 - TRBV6-5 once CASSSQGWNQPQHF TGTGCCAGCAGTTCCCAGGGTTGGAATCAGCCCCAGCATTTT
TRBJ2-7 TRBD1 TRBV7-9 once CASSRGTGSYEQYF TGTGCCAGCAGCCGTGGGACAGGCAGCTACGAGCAGTACTTC
TRBJ2-7 - TRBV2 - CASSPGVLGEQYF TGTGCCAGCAGCCCCGGGGTCCTCGGCGAGCAGTACTTC
TRBJ2-6 - TRBV9 - CASRGISGANVLTF TGTGCCAGCAGGGGTATATCTGGGGCCAACGTCCTGACTTTC
TRBJ2-3 - TRBV7-9 - CASSPASTAASTDTQYF TGTGCCAGCAGCCCAGCCTCGACAGCGGCAAGCACAGATACGCAGTATTTT
TRBJ2-1 TRBD1 TRBV7-3 - CASSWDRVNEQFF TGTGCCAGCAGCTGGGACAGGGTCAATGAGCAGTTCTTC
TRBJ2-3 TRBD1 TRBV2 - CARRQGESTDTQYF TGTGCCCGCAGACAGGGGGAGTCCACAGATACGCAGTATTTT
TRBJ2-7 - TRBV13 - CASSLGSGDYEQYF TGTGCCAGCAGCTTAGGTTCAGGGGACTACGAGCAGTACTTC
TRBJ2-2 - TRBV25-1 - CASSAGELFF TGTGCCAGCAGCGCCGGGGAGCTGTTTTTT
TRBJ1-1 - TRBV15 - CATSRDLTTLVTNTEAFF TGTGCCACCAGCAGAGATCTCACGACCCTAGTGACGAACACTGAAGCTTTCTTT
TRBJ2-1 TRBD2 TRBV19 once CASSIVSGSMNEQFF TGTGCCAGTAGTATTGTAAGCGGGAGTATGAATGAGCAGTTCTTC
TRBJ2-2 TRBD1 TRBV28 - CASSFLIGQGAFTGELFF TGTGCCAGCAGTTTTCTCATCGGACAGGGGGCTTTCACCGGGGAGCTGTTTTTT
TRBJ2-1 TRBD2 TRBV7-2 - CASSKPLAGGFDEQFF TGTGCCAGCAGCAAGCCGCTAGCGGGAGGGTTCGATGAGCAGTTCTTC
TRBJ2-1 TRBD1 TRBV5-1 - CASSDPGQGSSYNEQFF TGCGCCAGCAGCGACCCGGGACAGGGGAGCTCCTACAATGAGCAGTTCTTC
TRBJ2-3 - TRBV2 - CASRGVRLEDTQYF TGTGCCAGCAGGGGGGTCAGATTAGAGGATACGCAGTATTTT
TRBJ2-7 - TRBV27 - CASSLFRGNYEQYF TGTGCCAGCAGTTTATTCAGGGGAAACTACGAGCAGTACTTC
TRBJ1-5 - TRBV28 many CASLTGTLSSSQPQHF TGTGCCAGCCTTACCGGGACACTATCGTCAAGTCAGCCCCAGCATTTT
TRBJ2-3 - TRBV7-9 once CASSFISAALTDTQYF TGTGCCAGCAGCTTCATCTCAGCGGCTCTCACAGATACGCAGTATTTT
TRBJ1-5 - TRBV2 few CASSEDPFGNQPQHF TGTGCCAGCAGTGAAGACCCATTCGGTAATCAGCCCCAGCATTTT
TRBJ2-1 TRBD2 TRBV27 - CASSDRLAAENYNEQFF TGTGCCAGCAGCGATCGACTAGCGGCAGAGAACTACAATGAGCAGTTCTTC
TRBJ2-3 - TRBV4-1 - CASSQEGRTSTDTQYF TGCGCCAGCAGCCAAGAGGGGCGGACTAGCACAGATACGCAGTATTTT
TRBJ1-5 - TRBV6-1 few CASSEGVGKGNQPQHF TGTGCCAGCAGTGAAGGAGTAGGGAAGGGCAATCAGCCCCAGCATTTT
TRBJ2-1 - TRBV25-1 - CASSLGDEQFF TGTGCCAGCAGTTTAGGGGATGAGCAGTTCTTC
TRBJ2-2 TRBD1 TRBV30 - CAWAARTGATGELFF TGTGCCTGGGCCGCCAGGACAGGGGCCACCGGGGAGCTGTTTTTT
TRBJ2-5 - TRBV5-1 - CASSPEAGLGTQYF TGCGCCAGCAGCCCTGAAGCGGGTCTGGGGACCCAGTACTTC
TRBJ2-7 - TRBV18 - CASSPRTDPLAYEQYF TGTGCCAGCTCACCACGCACAGACCCGCTGGCCTACGAGCAGTACTTC
TRBJ2-2 - TRBV11-3 once CASRLWGTQDDTGELFF TGTGCCAGCAGGTTGTGGGGGACTCAGGACGACACCGGGGAGCTGTTTTTT
TRBJ2-7 TRBD2 TRBV27 - CASSSLPGLAGGPTTYEQYF TGTGCCAGCAGTTCTCTACCGGGACTAGCGGGAGGGCCTACGACCTACGAGCAGTACTTC
TRBJ2-7 TRBD1 TRBV27 - CASSSLPTGGFYEQYF TGTGCCAGCAGTTCCCTACCGACAGGGGGCTTCTACGAGCAGTACTTC
TRBJ2-2 - TRBV19 few CASSKGWTYTGELFF TGTGCCAGTAGTAAGGGGTGGACTTACACCGGGGAGCTGTTTTTT
TRBJ2-4 - TRBV27 - CASSFLGSGAKNIQYF TGTGCCAGCAGTTTTCTCGGGTCCGGAGCCAAAAACATTCAGTACTTC
TRBJ2-1 - TRBV4-3 - CASSQTTGSSYNEQFF TGCGCCAGCAGCCAAACTACAGGGAGCTCCTACAATGAGCAGTTCTTC
TRBJ2-5 TRBD2 TRBV27 - CASSRTSGETQYF TGTGCCAGCAGTCGGACTAGCGGGGAGACCCAGTACTTC
TRBJ2-4 - TRBV2 - CASSEARGTDELAKNIQYF TGTGCCAGCAGTGAAGCGCGCGGGACAGACGAACTAGCCAAAAACATTCAGTACTTC
TRBJ2-1 TRBD1 TRBV2 - CASTTRDRGQNEQFF TGTGCCAGCACCACCCGGGACAGGGGGCAAAATGAGCAGTTCTTC
TRBJ2-7 - TRBV28 once CASADSSYEQYF TGTGCCAGCGCCGACAGTTCCTACGAGCAGTACTTC
TRBJ2-7 - TRBV4-3 - CASSLTDNSYEQYF TGCGCCAGCAGCCTGACGGACAACTCCTACGAGCAGTACTTC
TRBJ2-7 - TRBV14 - CASSMFSYEQYF TGTGCCAGCAGCATGTTCTCCTACGAGCAGTACTTC
TRBJ2-1 - TRBV7-2 - CASRGDSSSYNEQFF TGTGCCAGCAGAGGGGACTCTAGCTCCTACAATGAGCAGTTCTTC
TRBJ2-1 TRBD2 TRBV29-1 - CSVEGTSGIGYYNEQFF TGCAGCGTTGAAGGGACTAGCGGGATAGGGTATTACAATGAGCAGTTCTTC
TRBJ2-7 TRBD2 TRBV7-6 once CASSRGLAGGPSEQYF TGTGCCAGCAGCCGAGGACTAGCGGGAGGGCCGAGCGAGCAGTACTTC
TRBJ1-1 TRBD1 TRBV2 - CATGQGNTEAFF TGTGCCACTGGACAGGGTAACACTGAAGCTTTCTTT
TRBJ2-1 - TRBV5-6 - CASSVNDNEQFF TGTGCCAGCAGCGTGAACGACAATGAGCAGTTCTTC
TRBJ2-2 - TRBV10-3 - CAISEGPTGELFF TGTGCCATCAGTGAGGGCCCCACCGGGGAGCTGTTTTTT